The 2 T cell receptor beta chains below were found in one sample sequenced in a study of blood T cell repertoires in COVID-19 (dated by TCRdb to 2018 to 2021). To prepare the library, the immunoSEQ multiplex PCR assay was applied. Not all clones reach the TCRdb copy of this immuneACCESS table, which keeps in-frame sequences only. Checked studies attribute under half of the gap to unresolved V genes and leave the rest unexplained. Here the sample has 200,000 to 250,000 clones; more than 75% occur a single time. The ten biggest clones cover 8.2% of the sample. Sequenced input: peripheral blood. Receptor source: an elderly woman with COVID-19, enrolled during active disease.

The chain links TRBV5-5 to TRBJ1-6; 7 bases agree with TRBD1. The germline V gene encodes CDR1 SGHKS and CDR2 YYEKEE (reference sequence). This CDR3 region has 15 residues. Trimming removed 0 bases from V and 6 bases from J; junction bases left unmatched: 3. The CDR3 is CASSLVRQGNSPLHF. For the CDR3, the DNA is TGTGCCAGCAGCTTGGTACGACAGGGTAATTCACCCCTCCACTTT.

This rearrangement joins TRBV18 to TRBJ2-1; 8 positions agree with TRBD2. The CDR3 covers 14 residues. The germline V gene encodes CDR1 KGHSH and CDR2 LQKENI. V shed 4 bases, J shed 8 bases, and the junction held 7 bases outside the gene matches. DNA of the CDR3: TGTGCCAGCTCACTTCCGGGACTAGAGCATGAGCAGTTCTTC. Its translation is CASSLPGLEHEQFF.